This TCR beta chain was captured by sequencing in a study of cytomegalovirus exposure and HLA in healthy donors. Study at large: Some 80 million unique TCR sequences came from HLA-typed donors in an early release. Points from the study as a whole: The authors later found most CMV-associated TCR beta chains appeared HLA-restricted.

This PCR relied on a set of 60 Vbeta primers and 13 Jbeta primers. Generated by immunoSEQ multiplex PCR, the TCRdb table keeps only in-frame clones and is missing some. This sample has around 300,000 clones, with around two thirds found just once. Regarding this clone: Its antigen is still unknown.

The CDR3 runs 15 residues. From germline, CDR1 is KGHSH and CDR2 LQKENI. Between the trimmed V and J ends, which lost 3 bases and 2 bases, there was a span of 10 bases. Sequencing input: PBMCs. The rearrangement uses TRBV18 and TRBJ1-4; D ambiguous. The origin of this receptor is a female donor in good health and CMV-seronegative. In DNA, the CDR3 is TGTGCCAGCTCACCCGGGAGAGTGACTAATGAAAAACTGTTTTTT. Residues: CASSPGRVTNEKLFF.